Following are 21 T cell receptor beta chains from one sample sequenced in a study of blood T cell repertoires in COVID-19. Profiling relied on immunoSEQ multiplex PCR, and the TCRdb table lists in-frame clones only, not all of them. The sample includes some 250,000 clones, around 79% of them seen just once. Sequencing used peripheral blood. These receptors came from a woman of 80 years or more with acute or convalescent COVID-19.

V usage is TRBV2 and J usage is TRBJ1-2; maybe TRBD1 (6 bases). Trimming shortened V by 8 bases and J by 7 bases, and 17 bases separated the two germline ends. Germline V CDR1 and CDR2: SNHLY, FYNNEI. This CDR3 is 13 amino acids long. The CDR3 loop reads CASRKSGVGGYTF. As DNA, the CDR3 is TGTGCCAGCCGGAAATCAGGGGTGGGTGGCTACACCTTC.

The gene calls are TRBV6-5 and TRBJ1-1; D is unresolved. The CDR3 extends over 14 amino acids. Germline assignment: CDR1 MNHEY and CDR2 SVGAGI. V was trimmed by 6 bases and J by 0 bases, leaving 11 bases between them. CDR3 coding DNA: TGTGCCAGCAGGCCCCCAGGTTTGAACACTGAAGCTTTCTTT. It is translated as CASRPPGLNTEAFF.

The J gene is TRBJ1-6, the V gene TRBV5-1; weak D call: TRBD1 (5 bases). The V gene lost 4 bases and the J gene lost 10 bases, with 12 bases spanning the gap. This CDR3 spans 13 amino acids. In germline, CDR1 is SGHRS, CDR2 YFSETQ. DNA of the CDR3: TGCGCCAGCAGCCTTGACAGTTCGTCACCCCTCCACTTT. Its translation is CASSLDSSSPLHF. Full variable domain (remainder filled in from reference TRBV5-1 and TRBJ1-6): KAGVTQTPRYLIKTRGQQVTLSCSPISGHRSVSWYQQTPGQGLQFLFEYFSETQRNKGNFPGRFSGRQFSNSRSEMNVSTLELGDSALYLCASSLDSSSPLHFGNGTRLTVT.

The rearrangement joins TRBV11-2 to TRBJ1-3; 10 bases align to TRBD1. The junction had 2 bases not matched to a gene; V was cut back by 5 bases and J by 7 bases. This CDR3 spans 13 amino acids. Germline V gene lookup returns CDR1 SGHAT and CDR2 FQNNGV. The CDR3 region has the DNA TGTGCCAGCAGCGCGACAGGGGGCAACACCATATATTTT. It encodes CASSATGGNTIYF.

The chain recombines TRBV27 with TRBJ2-2, with D possibly TRBD2 on 5 matching bases. CDR1 is MNHEY, CDR2 SMNVEV, per germline (reference sequence). The V end was cut by 7 bases, the J end by 7 bases, with 19 bases between. This CDR3 spans 15 amino acids. Written as DNA, the CDR3 is TGTGCCAGCACGGATACCGGGATTGCCAACGGGGAGCTGTTTTTT. It specifies CASTDTGIANGELFF.

The rearrangement uses TRBV4-2 and TRBJ2-5; the match to TRBD2 covers 11 bases. Germline V CDR1 and CDR2: LGHNA, YNFKEQ. J lost 2 bases, V lost 1 base, and 6 bases had no gene match. The CDR3 length is 17 residues. The CDR3 here is CASSQAASGRIQETQYF. The CDR3 DNA sequence: TGTGCCAGCAGCCAAGCGGCTAGCGGGAGGATACAAGAGACCCAGTACTTC.

J is TRBJ2-3 and V is TRBV6-2 or TRBV6-3, with 10 bases identical to TRBD2. Trimming removed 4 bases from V and 2 bases from J; junction bases left unmatched: 9. This CDR3 spans 17 amino acids. Germline CDR1 and CDR2: MNHEY and SVGEGT. The CDR3: CASSSLSGGASTDTQYF. The CDR3 DNA sequence: TGTGCCAGCAGTTCCCTCAGCGGGGGGGCCTCCACAGATACGCAGTATTTT.

The genes are TRBV10-2 and TRBJ2-2; 10 nucleotides match TRBD2. The CDR3 is 15 amino acids. Per germline, CDR1 WSHSY and CDR2 SAAADI. V trimming: 4 bases; J trimming: 5 bases; junction bases outside the gene matches: 4. The CDR3 loop is CASSVAGGITGELFF. The CDR3 DNA follows: TGCGCCAGCAGTGTAGCGGGAGGAATAACCGGGGAGCTGTTTTTT.

CDR3 amino acids: CASDRGLGQRLAGEDTQYF. Written as DNA, the CDR3 is TGTGCCAGCGACCGAGGACTTGGACAACGACTAGCGGGGGAAGATACGCAGTATTTT. The chain joins TRBV7-8 to TRBJ2-3; 12 nucleotides agree with TRBD2. V was pared by 8 bases and J by 5 bases, with 20 bases of the junction left unmatched. There are 19 residues in the CDR3. Germline-derived CDR1 and CDR2 are SGHVS and FQNEAQ.

This clone has a count of ten or more. The chain joins TRBV7-2 to TRBJ1-5; 7 bases are a match to TRBD1. From germline, CDR1 is SGHTA and CDR2 FQGNSA. With V trimmed by 5 bases and J by 6 bases, 7 bases remained unmatched. This CDR3 has 14 amino acids. CDR3: CASSPQGQSQPQHF. The CDR3 DNA reads TGTGCCAGCAGCCCACAGGGGCAAAGTCAGCCCCAGCATTTT.

The chain joins TRBV5-4 to TRBJ1-4, with 7 bases that match TRBD1. Trimming took 3 bases from V and 8 from J; bases not matched to a gene: 7. This CDR3 is 14 amino acids long. From germline, CDR1 is SGHNT and CDR2 YYREEE (reference sequence). CDR3 region: CASSSGGHDEKLFF. CDR3 sequence (DNA): TGTGCCAGCAGCTCAGGGGGTCATGACGAAAAACTGTTTTTT.

The chain uses TRBV5-4 and TRBJ2-7; a possible D gene is TRBD2 (6 bases). V was pared by 4 bases and J by 5 bases, with 16 bases between. The CDR3 runs 14 residues. Germline CDR1 and CDR2: SGHNT and YYREEE (reference sequence). The CDR3 reads CASSPGTAQNEQYF. In DNA form, the CDR3 reads TGTGCCAGCAGCCCCGGGACTGCCCAGAACGAGCAGTACTTC. Using reference TRBV5-4 and TRBJ2-7 for the parts outside the CDR3, the full variable domain is ETGVTQSPTHLIKTRGQQVTLRCSSQSGHNTVSWYQQALGQGPQFIFQYYREEENGRGNFPPRFSGLQFPNYSSELNVNALELDDSALYLCASSPGTAQNEQYFGPGTRLTVT.

Many counts were recorded for this clone. The chain combines TRBV5-1 with TRBJ1-6; D unclear. V lost 1 base and J lost 9, with 8 bases in between. In germline, CDR1 is SGHRS, CDR2 YFSETQ. The CDR3 contains 13 residues. In nucleotides, the CDR3 is TGCGCCAGCAGCTTGAGCGCTTTTTCACCCCTCCACTTT. It is translated as CASSLSAFSPLHF.

V gene TRBV14 combines with J gene TRBJ2-2; 10 nucleotides align to TRBD2. Looked up from germline, CDR1 is SGHDN and CDR2 is FVKESK. V shed 4 bases, J shed 5 bases, and the junction held 10 bases outside the gene matches. This CDR3 is built from 17 residues. CDR3: CASSPLGLAGVTGELFF. The CDR3 DNA reads TGTGCCAGCAGCCCCCTAGGGCTAGCGGGAGTGACCGGGGAGCTGTTTTTT.

The chain joins TRBV4-1 to TRBJ2-1; 9 positions match TRBD2. Germline V gives CDR1 MGHRA, CDR2 YSYEKL. V was clipped by 1 base and J by 0 bases; unmatched bases: 1. This CDR3 is 16 amino acids long. The CDR3 sequence: CASSQASGVSYNEQFF. In nucleotides, the CDR3 is TGCGCCAGCAGCCAAGCTAGCGGGGTCTCCTACAATGAGCAGTTCTTC.

The V gene is TRBV4-3, the J gene TRBJ1-6; D ambiguous. The germline V gene encodes CDR1 LGHNA and CDR2 YSLEER. The CDR3 loop spans 14 amino acids. V lost 1 base and J lost 6, with 7 bases in between. The CDR3 sequence: CASSQGPSNSPLHF. In DNA form, the CDR3 reads TGCGCCAGCAGCCAAGGGCCTAGTAATTCACCCCTCCACTTT.

The V and J genes are TRBV7-9 and TRBJ1-1; D is possibly TRBD1 (6 bases). The CDR3 contains 12 residues. The V and J ends lost 1 base and 11 bases respectively, with 11 bases between them. CDR1 SEHNR and CDR2 FQNEAQ come from the germline V gene (reference sequence). CDR3 DNA sequence: TGTGCCAGCAGCTTAGGCCCAGGGGACGCTTTCTTT. Its translation is CASSLGPGDAFF.

The chain joins TRBV6-5 to TRBJ2-3; 8 bases are a match to TRBD2. The CDR3 has 14 amino acids. In germline, CDR1 is MNHEY, CDR2 SVGAGI. V was clipped by 4 bases and J by 7 bases; unmatched bases: 7. CDR3 bases: TGTGCCAGCAGTTCCGGGGGGGCCCAAAATACGCAGTATTTT. Translated: CASSSGGAQNTQYF.

The genes are TRBV2 and TRBJ1-2; a weak D match, TRBD1 (5 bases). Germline-derived CDR1 and CDR2 are SNHLY and FYNNEI. The V end was cut by 4 bases, the J end by 2 bases, with 14 bases between. This CDR3 region has 15 residues. The CDR3 protein is CASSAPGLINYGYTF. In DNA, the CDR3 is TGTGCCAGCAGTGCTCCGGGACTGATAAACTATGGCTACACCTTC.

The chain has TRBV5-1 and TRBJ2-1; TRBD2 matches 10 bases. J was trimmed by 2 bases and V by 6 bases; bases with no gene match: 11. CDR3 length: 17 residues. Germline lookup yields CDR1 SGHRS and CDR2 YFSETQ. Written as DNA, the CDR3 is TGCGCCAGCACAAGGGCTAGCGGGAGTATGCCCTACAATGAGCAGTTCTTC. This codes for CASTRASGSMPYNEQFF.

This rearrangement joins TRBV10-3 to TRBJ1-3; D gene ambiguous. The CDR3 loop spans 16 amino acids. The V end lost 1 base, the J end lost 0 bases, and 10 bases lay between the germline ends. Germline CDR1 is ENHRY and CDR2 is SYGVKD. The CDR3 sequence: CAISEWKWSSGNTIYF. For the CDR3, the DNA is TGTGCCATCAGTGAGTGGAAGTGGAGCTCTGGAAACACCATATATTTT.